The subject of this entry is one T cell receptor (beta chain). Repertoires were generated with immunoSEQ multiplex PCR, while TCRdb's copy carries only in-frame clones and drops some. The table records 150,000 to 160,000 clones, 60% to 85% of them present only once. This sample stems from a study of blood T cell repertoires in COVID-19. Overall study: There were acute and convalescent COVID-19 samples, and they came from the United States, Italy and Spain. In each case, the material was cDNA or gDNA derived from T cells, B-cell-depleted T cells, or PBMCs.

V was pared by 4 bases and J by 5 bases, with 13 bases between. This CDR3 spans 14 amino acids. CDR1 SGHRS and CDR2 YFSETQ come from the germline V gene. The TCR comes from a man older than 75 with acute or convalescent COVID-19. This chain connects TRBV5-1 to TRBJ2-1, with D possibly being TRBD1 (5 bases). The sample comprised peripheral blood. The CDR3 reads CASSPQTANNEQFF. CDR3 nucleotide sequence: TGCGCCAGCAGCCCCCAGACAGCAAACAATGAGCAGTTCTTC. Combining the CDR3 with reference TRBV5-1 and TRBJ2-1 gives the whole variable domain KAGVTQTPRYLIKTRGQQVTLSCSPISGHRSVSWYQQTPGQGLQFLFEYFSETQRNKGNFPGRFSGRQFSNSRSEMNVSTLELGDSALYLCASSPQTANNEQFFGPGTRLTVL.